Sequencing of this T cell receptor beta chain was carried out in a study of a mutant IDH1 vaccine in newly diagnosed glioma. Clones were sequenced by immunoSEQ multiplex PCR, and TCRdb holds only the in-frame ones, with some missing. The sample shows approximately 100,000 clones, 89% of them seen only once. The CDR3 has 15 amino acids. CDR1 and CDR2 from the germline V gene are SGHNT and YYREEE (reference sequence). Trimming removed 4 bases from V and 7 bases from J; junction bases left unmatched: 8. As to this clone: Its antigen is undetermined.

As to time point: week 47, end of study. Vaccination comprised doses that each held 300 ug of mutant IDH1 20-mer peptide, plus topical imiquimod. This sequence originates from a woman in her fifties or sixties with glioma. J is TRBJ2-1 and V is TRBV5-4; 10 bases line up with TRBD1. Sample: PBMCs, taken from a glioma patient whose treatment included an IDH1 peptide vaccine. The DNA of the CDR3 is TGTGCCAGCAGCCCCTCAGGACAGGGGGAGAATGAGCAGTTCTTC. It specifies CASSPSGQGENEQFF. Filled out from reference TRBV5-4 and TRBJ2-1, the complete variable domain reads ETGVTQSPTHLIKTRGQQVTLRCSSQSGHNTVSWYQQALGQGPQFIFQYYREEENGRGNFPPRFSGLQFPNYSSELNVNALELDDSALYLCASSPSGQGENEQFFGPGTRLTVL.